These 16 T cell receptor beta chains were all obtained from the same sample, sequenced in a study of blood T cell repertoires in COVID-19. TCRdb's copy holds only in-frame clones and misses some; the assay was immunoSEQ multiplex PCR. The sample carries approximately 100,000 clones, 80% to 95% recorded once. The specimen sequenced was peripheral blood. These receptors came from a man aged 55 to 69 with acute or convalescent COVID-19.

The chain recombines TRBV19 with TRBJ1-3; possibly TRBD1 for D (5 bases). V lost 9 bases and J lost 6, with 24 bases in between. The germline CDR1 and CDR2 sequences are LNHDA and SQIVND (reference sequence). This CDR3 has 16 amino acids. DNA of the CDR3: TGTGCCAGCTCCACGGTGGGACTGTCGCTGTCAAACACCATATATTTT. Translating it yields CASSTVGLSLSNTIYF.

The gene calls are TRBV18 and TRBJ2-7; D may be TRBD1 (5 bases). V shed 2 bases and J shed 0 bases, with 17 bases lying between them. The CDR3 contains 17 residues. Per the germline V gene, CDR1 is KGHSH and CDR2 is LQKENI. CDR3: CASSPVWGRPPSYEQYV. CDR3 nucleotide sequence: TGTGCCAGCTCACCAGTATGGGGCCGGCCCCCCTCCTACGAGCAGTACGTC.

V and J are TRBV5-1 and TRBJ1-1, with 7 bases fitting TRBD1. V was clipped by 2 bases and J by 6 bases; unmatched bases: 13. The germline V gene has CDR1 SGHRS and CDR2 YFSETQ. This CDR3 contains 16 residues. The CDR3 protein is CASSFEGAPDFAEAFF. CDR3 DNA sequence: TGCGCCAGCAGCTTTGAGGGGGCTCCCGATTTCGCTGAAGCTTTCTTT.

The rearrangement uses TRBV7-2 and TRBJ2-6; D not resolved. This CDR3 spans 16 amino acids. V dropped 1 base and J dropped 2 bases, with 9 bases sitting between them. The germline V gene has CDR1 SGHTA and CDR2 FQGNSA. The DNA for the CDR3 is TGTGCCAGCAGCTTAGTAGCTCGGGCTGGGGCCAACGTCCTGACTTTC. Protein product: CASSLVARAGANVLTF.

The chain recombines TRBV5-5 with TRBJ2-1, with 8 bases identical to TRBD2. There are 15 residues in the CDR3. Germline trimming cut 1 base from V and 7 bases from J; bases unmatched to any gene: 7. Germline V CDR1 and CDR2: SGHKS, YYEKEE (reference sequence). CDR3 in DNA: TGTGCCAGCAGCTTGCCGGGACTAGTCCTGAATGAGCAGTTCTTC. Its translation is CASSLPGLVLNEQFF.

The chain couples TRBV2 to TRBJ1-5; D gene ambiguous. This CDR3 has 15 amino acids. Germline CDR1 reads SNHLY; CDR2 reads FYNNEI. V lost 6 bases and J 2 bases, leaving 14 bases between the germline ends. The CDR3 region has the DNA TGTGCCAGCAGCCTGGTTAGAATAGGCAATCAGCCCCAGCATTTT. Translated: CASSLVRIGNQPQHF.

This chain links TRBV3-1 (or the pseudogene TRBV3-2) with TRBJ1-2, with 11 positions matching TRBD1. The CDR3 has 17 amino acids. V shed 3 bases, J shed 8 bases, and the junction held 14 bases outside the gene matches. Germline CDR1 and CDR2: LGHDT and YNNKEL (reference sequence). The CDR3 here is CASSHHSFGQGAKGYTF. The CDR3 DNA is TGTGCCAGCAGCCATCACTCTTTTGGACAGGGGGCGAAGGGCTACACCTTC.

In DNA, the CDR3 is TGTGCCAGCAGTAGGACACTCTCGAACACCGGGGAGCTGTTTTTT. This encodes CASSRTLSNTGELFF. V gene TRBV2 combines with J gene TRBJ2-2; TRBD1 is a possible D gene (5 bases). Trimming stripped 5 bases from V and 0 bases from J, with 10 bases between. CDR1 is SNHLY and CDR2 is FYNNEI in the germline V gene. The CDR3 covers 15 residues.

This CDR3 reads CATSRPPAAGAWQYF. Written as DNA, the CDR3 is TGTGCCACCAGCAGGCCCCCCGCGGCGGGTGCGTGGCAGTATTTT. The rearrangement links TRBV15 to TRBJ2-3; TRBD2 might be the D (5 bases). The CDR3 extends over 15 amino acids. Germline lookup yields CDR1 LNHNV and CDR2 YYDKDF (reference sequence). V was shortened by 3 bases and J by 11 bases, with 21 bases between the two germline ends.

Relative to its sample, this clone is medium-sized. The chain joins TRBV24-1 to TRBJ2-1, with no clear D. The length of the CDR3 is 11 residues. Germline CDR1 and CDR2: KGHDR and SFDVKD. The germline V and J ends were trimmed by 5 bases and 8 bases, with 6 bases remaining between them. For the CDR3, the DNA is TGTGCCACCAGTGGAGGTTATGAGCAGTTCTTC. Its translation is CATSGGYEQFF.

The rearrangement uses TRBV4-2 and TRBJ2-5; possible D gene TRBD2, 9 bases. Trimming shortened V by 0 bases and J by 5 bases, and 25 bases separated the two germline ends. This CDR3 region has 19 residues. From germline, CDR1 is LGHNA and CDR2 YNFKEQ. The CDR3 protein is CASSQDSGLAGTGGETQYF. The DNA of the CDR3 is TGTGCCAGCAGCCAAGATTCTGGTCTAGCGGGGACAGGCGGGGAGACCCAGTACTTC.

The gene calls are TRBV10-1 and TRBJ2-3, with TRBD2 matching over 8 bases. The germline CDR1 and CDR2 sequences are WNHNN and SYGVQD (reference sequence). The CDR3 length is 16 residues. The J segment lost 8 bases and the V segment lost 4 bases, leaving 14 bases of the junction unmatched. The DNA for the CDR3 is TGCGCCAGCAGTGGTAGGCGAAGCGGGAGTGTGGGTACGCAGTATTTT. Protein product: CASSGRRSGSVGTQYF.

CDR3 DNA sequence: TGTGCCTGGAGTGTAGCTCTCGGGAGAAATGAGCAGTTCTTC. Translating it yields CAWSVALGRNEQFF. V usage is TRBV30 and J usage is TRBJ2-1; D possibly corresponds to TRBD2 (6 bases). Trimming removed 0 bases at V and 7 bases at J, with 13 bases between. In germline, CDR1 is GTSNPN, CDR2 SVGIG (reference sequence). CDR3 length equals 14 residues.

The chain has TRBV18 and TRBJ1-4; 12 bases map to TRBD1. Germline trimming cut 5 bases from V and 3 bases from J; bases unmatched to any gene: 7. Per the germline V gene, CDR1 is KGHSH and CDR2 is LQKENI. This CDR3 comprises 17 residues. CDR3 sequence: CASSEGTGGSANEKLFF. The CDR3 DNA follows: TGTGCCAGCTCAGAAGGGACAGGGGGCTCGGCTAATGAAAAACTGTTTTTT.

The V gene is TRBV30, the J gene TRBJ1-3; 9 positions agree with TRBD1. CDR1 and CDR2 from the germline V gene are GTSNPN and SVGIG (reference sequence). The CDR3 covers 14 residues. V was clipped by 3 bases and J by 2 bases; unmatched bases: 2. CDR3: CAWRRDRAGNTIYF. In DNA, the CDR3 is TGTGCCTGGAGGAGGGACAGGGCTGGAAACACCATATATTTT. The whole variable domain, filled in from reference TRBV30 and TRBJ1-3, reads SQTIHQWPATLVQPVGSPLSLECTVEGTSNPNLYWYRQAAGRGLQLLFYSVGIGQISSEVPQNLSASRPQDRQFILSSKKLLLSDSGFYLCAWRRDRAGNTIYFGEGSWLTVV.

The chain links TRBV5-1 to TRBJ1-1; 9 nucleotides match TRBD1. The CDR3 is 17 residues long. Trimming took 4 bases from V and 0 from J; bases not matched to a gene: 10. Looked up from germline, CDR1 is SGHRS and CDR2 is YFSETQ. The CDR3 coding sequence is TGCGCCAGCAGCCTCCTACAGGGGGCGACCGTGAACACTGAAGCTTTCTTT. Its protein product is CASSLLQGATVNTEAFF.